This TCR beta chain was found in a study of shared clonotypes between healthy human individuals. Study-wide points: Donor clonotype sharing was expected to depend on sequencing depth. In a few donors, about 5% of naive CD4 clonotypes appeared in common. Sampling included only blood; tissue repertoires likely differ.

In regard to this clone: What it binds is not known.

The germline CDR1 and CDR2 sequences are SGHDN and FVKESK. There are 13 residues in the CDR3. V lost 5 bases and J 11 bases, leaving 16 bases between the germline ends. At deep level, the assay was performed. The table came from immunoSEQ multiplex PCR; TCRdb's copy has only in-frame clones and leaves some out. The sample records around 340,000 clones, less than 85% being singletons. What was sequenced was memory CD4+ T cells sorted from blood. Subset given: CD45RA-negative fraction. The rearrangement uses TRBV14 and TRBJ1-5; perhaps TRBD1 as D (5 bases). This sequence originates from a man aged 25 to 45 in good health. The CDR3 region is CASSYDSDGSQHF. CDR3 nucleotide sequence: TGTGCCAGCAGCTACGACAGCGATGGGTCCCAGCATTTT.